The 26 T cell receptor beta chains below were found in one sample sequenced in a study of T cell repertoires in ileal Crohn's disease. Indicated time point: neoterminal ileum biopsy at postoperative endoscopy, about 6 months after surgery. The method was immunoSEQ multiplex PCR; TCRdb's version includes in-frame clones alone and lacks a portion of them. There are roughly 4,500 clones in the sample; around four fifths occur only once, and approximately 4% lies in the top ten. What was sequenced was ileal tissue. These receptors were obtained from an adult with Crohn's disease.

This sequence joins TRBV5-4 and TRBJ1-1; D unclear. Germline V gene lookup returns CDR1 SGHNT and CDR2 YYREEE (reference sequence). This CDR3 is built from 14 residues. The ends were cut back, 1 base at V and 0 bases at J, with 7 bases in the middle. The CDR3 is CASSLRPMNTEAFF. CDR3 in DNA: TGTGCCAGCAGCTTGCGACCTATGAACACTGAAGCTTTCTTT.

The J gene is TRBJ2-5, the V gene TRBV28, with 12 nucleotides matching TRBD2. Near its end, the DNA agrees better with TRBJ2-7, so the J call may be wrong. The CDR3 spans 15 residues. The V gene's germline CDR1 is MDHEN and CDR2 SYDVKM. The CDR3 nucleotides read TGTGCCAGCAGTTTAGCTAGCGGGAGGGCCTACGAGCAGTACTTC. It encodes CASSLASGRAYEQYF.

The DNA for the CDR3 is TGTGCCAGTCACCTCCTAGCGACTGGGGCCAACGTCCTGACTTTC. It yields the protein CASHLLATGANVLTF. The chain is built from TRBV19 and TRBJ2-6; D perhaps matches TRBD2 (6 bases). Looked up from germline, CDR1 is LNHDA and CDR2 is SQIVND (reference sequence). This CDR3 has 15 residues. Trimming took off 8 bases at V and 2 bases at J, with 13 bases between the two ends.

V usage is TRBV4-1 and J usage is TRBJ2-1; 7 nucleotides match TRBD1. The CDR3 runs 13 residues. CDR1 is MGHRA and CDR2 is YSYEKL in the germline V gene. With 4 bases clipped from V and 8 bases from J, the junction kept 5 bases outside the gene matches. The chain's CDR3 is CASSLGTVDEQFF. The CDR3, as DNA: TGCGCCAGCAGCCTGGGGACAGTCGATGAGCAGTTCTTC.

The chain employs TRBV27 and TRBJ2-1; D is perhaps TRBD1 or TRBD2 (5 bases each). Trimming shortened V by 5 bases and J by 5 bases, and 13 bases separated the two germline ends. The CDR3 contains 14 residues. CDR1 is MNHEY and CDR2 is SMNVEV in the germline V gene (reference sequence). CDR3 in amino acids: CASSPLRDHNEQFF. The CDR3 region has the DNA TGTGCCAGCAGTCCCCTCCGGGACCACAATGAGCAGTTCTTC.

The V and J genes are TRBV29-1 and TRBJ2-7; a possible D gene is TRBD2 (7 bases). V shed 6 bases and J shed 4 bases, with 13 bases lying between them. Germline CDR1 reads SQVTM; CDR2 reads ANQGSEA. The CDR3 is 12 residues long. The CDR3 DNA reads TGCAGCGTGCTACGGGGGGCTTACGAGCAGTACTTC. Residues: CSVLRGAYEQYF.

This chain's CDR3 is CASPEGVRKYNEQFF. DNA for the CDR3: TGTGCCAGCCCGGAGGGGGTTCGGAAGTACAATGAGCAGTTCTTC. The rearrangement uses TRBV6-4 and TRBJ2-1; D is possibly TRBD1 or TRBD2 (6 bases each). This CDR3 region has 15 residues. V lost 8 bases and J 4 bases, leaving 18 bases between the germline ends. Germline V gene data show CDR1 as MRHNA and CDR2 as SNTAGT.

This chain joins TRBV4-2 and TRBJ2-3, with 13 bases lining up with TRBD2. The ends lost 3 bases at V and 0 bases at J; junction bases unmatched: 9. The CDR3 length is 19 residues. The germline V gene encodes CDR1 LGHNA and CDR2 YNFKEQ. CDR3 region: CASSQDTGLAGESTDTQYF. Here the CDR3 DNA reads TGTGCCAGCAGCCAGGATACCGGACTAGCGGGAGAGAGCACAGATACGCAGTATTTT.

The V gene is TRBV21-1, the J gene TRBJ1-1; the listed D gene, TRBD1, was not tested against the DNA. TRBV21-1 is a known pseudogene. CDR3 length: 15 residues. The CDR3 sequence: CASSIRTGVRAEAFF. Here the CDR3 DNA reads TGTGCCAGCAGCATCCGGACAGGGGTTAGGGCTGAAGCTTTCTTT.

In this sample, this clone turned up a few times. The chain joins TRBV5-4 to TRBJ1-1; the D gene is possibly TRBD1 (6 bases). Germline V lookup: CDR1 SGHNT, CDR2 YYREEE (reference sequence). Deletions cut 4 bases from V and 4 bases from J, with 17 bases between. The CDR3 is 15 residues long. The CDR3 DNA reads TGTGCCAGCAGCCCCTCACGGGGGGCTAGCACTGAAGCTTTCTTT. It is translated as CASSPSRGASTEAFF. The whole variable domain, remainder taken from reference TRBV5-4 and TRBJ1-1, is ETGVTQSPTHLIKTRGQQVTLRCSSQSGHNTVSWYQQALGQGPQFIFQYYREEENGRGNFPPRFSGLQFPNYSSELNVNALELDDSALYLCASSPSRGASTEAFFGQGTRLTVV.

The DNA for the CDR3 is TGTGCCAGCAGTGGCGGGGCAGCTGATGGCTACACCTTC. It specifies CASSGGAADGYTF. This rearrangement joins TRBV27 to TRBJ1-2; D might be TRBD1 (5 bases). The CDR3 runs to 13 residues. V lost 5 bases and J lost 6, with 13 bases in between. Germline assignment: CDR1 MNHEY and CDR2 SMNVEV (reference sequence).

This clone has just one count. V usage is TRBV27 and J usage is TRBJ1-2; D is perhaps TRBD1 (5 bases). The V end was cut by 6 bases, the J end by 1 base, with 24 bases between. The CDR3 loop spans 18 amino acids. Germline CDR1 reads MNHEY; CDR2 reads SMNVEV (reference sequence). This CDR3 reads CASSPREGIGSNNYGYTF. CDR3 nucleotide sequence: TGTGCCAGCAGCCCCCGTGAGGGGATAGGATCCAATAACTATGGCTACACCTTC.

The genes are TRBV11-2 and TRBJ2-7; 10 positions match TRBD2. Germline trimming cut 1 base from V and 6 bases from J; bases unmatched to any gene: 9. The CDR3 runs to 16 residues. Germline loops: CDR1 SGHAT, CDR2 FQNNGV. The CDR3 region has the DNA TGTGCCAGCAGCTTAGCTGCTAGCGGGAGTATTCGCGAGCAGTACTTC. Translated: CASSLAASGSIREQYF.

V gene TRBV27 combines with J gene TRBJ1-1; D is unclear. Germline CDR1 reads MNHEY; CDR2 reads SMNVEV (reference sequence). V lost 8 bases and J 1 base, leaving 11 bases between the germline ends. The CDR3 runs to 13 residues. The CDR3 region has the DNA TGTGCCAGCGGGGTGACGGGGAACACTGAAGCTTTCTTT. Its translation: CASGVTGNTEAFF.

The chain combines TRBV5-1 with TRBJ1-4; D call uncertain. CDR3 length: 14 amino acids. With 1 base removed from V and 2 bases from J, the gap between germline ends came to 6 bases. From germline, CDR1 is SGHRS and CDR2 YFSETQ. The CDR3 is CASSLTGTNEKLFF. The CDR3, as DNA: TGCGCCAGCAGCTTGACGGGGACTAATGAAAAACTGTTTTTT. The full variable domain, completed using reference TRBV5-1 and TRBJ1-4, is KAGVTQTPRYLIKTRGQQVTLSCSPISGHRSVSWYQQTPGQGLQFLFEYFSETQRNKGNFPGRFSGRQFSNSRSEMNVSTLELGDSALYLCASSLTGTNEKLFFGSGTQLSVL.

In DNA form, the CDR3 reads TGCGCCAGCAGTGAGTCAGCGGGAGACCAAGAGACCCAGTACTTC. Amino acid sequence: CASSESAGDQETQYF. The chain combines TRBV10-1 with TRBJ2-5, with 8 bases matching TRBD2. The CDR3 runs 15 residues. V shed 0 bases, J shed 0 bases, and the junction held 0 bases outside the gene matches. Germline lookup yields CDR1 WNHNN and CDR2 SYGVQD (reference sequence).

The chain employs TRBV7-3 and TRBJ1-3; no definite D call. With 2 bases removed from V and 0 bases from J, the gap between germline ends came to 11 bases. CDR1 SGHTA and CDR2 FQGTGA come from the germline V gene. The CDR3 extends over 16 amino acids. CDR3 protein: CASSLGAPGSGNTIYF. The CDR3 DNA follows: TGTGCCAGCAGCTTAGGAGCGCCGGGCTCTGGAAACACCATATATTTT.

By share, this clone ranks as large. This sequence joins TRBV6-5 and TRBJ2-7, with D possibly being TRBD2 (6 bases). CDR1 and CDR2 from the germline V gene are MNHEY and SVGAGI. V gave up 10 bases and J gave up 0 bases, with 13 bases separating them. The CDR3 has 13 amino acids. CDR3 sequence: CATVEGSSYEQYF. CDR3 DNA sequence: TGTGCCACGGTGGAGGGGAGCTCCTACGAGCAGTACTTC.

This clone has only one observation. CDR3 sequence: CASSQKSTGPGELFF. CDR3 DNA: TGTGCCAGCTCACAAAAAAGTACAGGGCCCGGGGAGCTGTTTTTT. This rearrangement joins TRBV18 to TRBJ2-2, with TRBD1 as a possible D gene (6 bases). In germline, CDR1 is KGHSH, CDR2 LQKENI. Trimming shortened V by 4 bases and J by 6 bases, and 15 bases separated the two germline ends. This CDR3 is 15 amino acids long.

The rearrangement links TRBV7-8 to TRBJ2-1, with D perhaps TRBD2 (6 bases). There are 12 residues in the CDR3. V dropped 3 bases and J dropped 14 bases, with 14 bases sitting between them. Germline V lookup: CDR1 SGHVS, CDR2 FQNEAQ. The CDR3 sequence: CASSLGGAMKFF. CDR3 sequence (DNA): TGTGCCAGCAGCTTGGGAGGAGCTATGAAGTTCTTC.

The chain has TRBV28 and TRBJ2-7, with D perhaps TRBD1 (5 bases). The CDR3 covers 14 residues. Deletions cut 5 bases from V and 4 bases from J, with 15 bases between. CDR1 is MDHEN and CDR2 is SYDVKM in the germline V gene. CDR3 region: CASSAQAGPYEQYF. The CDR3 DNA sequence: TGTGCCAGCAGTGCCCAGGCAGGGCCGTACGAGCAGTACTTC.

J is TRBJ2-3 and V is TRBV4-2; weak D call: TRBD2 (5 bases). Germline assignment: CDR1 LGHNA and CDR2 YNFKEQ. The CDR3 length is 15 residues. With 0 bases removed from V and 4 bases from J, the gap between germline ends came to 11 bases. DNA of the CDR3: TGTGCCAGCAGCCAAGATGAAGGAGGAGCAGATACGCAGTATTTT. Translating it yields CASSQDEGGADTQYF.

Only one count was recorded for this clone. The chain joins TRBV4-3 to TRBJ2-3; D is ambiguous. Germline loops: CDR1 LGHNA, CDR2 YSLEER. The CDR3 is 14 residues long. The V end was cut by 0 bases, the J end by 4 bases, with 8 bases between. Written as DNA, the CDR3 is TGCGCCAGCAGCCAAGACCCTTTCGCAGATACGCAGTATTTT. Protein product: CASSQDPFADTQYF.

The CDR3 bases are TGTGCCAGCAGTTACGGGTATGAGCAGTTCTTC. This translates into CASSYGYEQFF. This sequence joins TRBV6-6 and TRBJ2-1, with D uncertain. CDR1 and CDR2 from the germline V gene are MNHNY and SVGAGI (reference sequence). The CDR3 is 11 amino acids. Trimming took off 2 bases at V and 8 bases at J, with 4 bases between the two ends.

This clone has a single count. This sequence joins TRBV6-4 and TRBJ2-3; 10 nucleotides match TRBD2. The J segment lost 4 bases and the V segment lost 0 bases, leaving 4 bases of the junction unmatched. The CDR3 sequence is 16 residues long. CDR1 is MRHNA and CDR2 is SNTAGT in the germline V gene. The CDR3 bases are TGTGCCAGCAGTGACTCTGCTAGCGGGAGCCCAGATACGCAGTATTTT. Translated: CASSDSASGSPDTQYF.

The rearrangement joins TRBV27 to TRBJ2-7; tentatively, D is TRBD2 (6 bases). In germline, CDR1 is MNHEY, CDR2 SMNVEV (reference sequence). This CDR3 contains 16 residues. The V end was cut by 0 bases, the J end by 4 bases, with 16 bases between. The CDR3 loop reads CASSLSGVSGRYEQYF. The CDR3 nucleotides read TGTGCCAGCAGTTTATCGGGGGTTAGCGGCCGGTACGAGCAGTACTTC.